This T cell receptor beta chain was sequenced in a study of blood T cell repertoires in COVID-19. The CDR3 extends over 15 amino acids. Germline-derived CDR1 and CDR2 are SGHTS and YDEGEE. V was cut by 1 base and J by 6 bases, with 13 bases left in between. Original processing methods: Nucleated cell counts were estimated from reference gene primer amplification. Generated by immunoSEQ multiplex PCR, the TCRdb table keeps only in-frame clones and is missing some. Clonal size and the V and J genes are those of that table, whereas D and trimming came from the DNA. The table lists approximately 92,000 clones, roughly 72% of them singletons, with around 24% in the top ten.

The chain couples TRBV5-8 to TRBJ2-2; tentative D call: TRBD2 (7 bases). The TCR comes from a woman aged 55-69 years in a cohort sampled during active or convalescent COVID-19. The sample consisted of peripheral blood. The CDR3, as DNA: TGTGCCAGCAGCTTGCCGGCGGGGGCGGCCGGGGAGCTGTTTTTT. Its protein is CASSLPAGAAGELFF.